Sequencing of this TCR beta chain was carried out in a study of human T cells and chemical hapten exposure. On the study more broadly: All through the roughly 24-week study, the scalp of each patient received diphenylcyclopropenone doses weekly. Study observations and caveats: Expanded TCRs created a significantly greater count of big CDR3 similarity clusters than controls did.

In the original workflow: There were a median of approximately 100,000 TCRs per sample, with a range from roughly 20,000 to 700,000. Using its own MiXCR run on the RACE reads, TCRdb lists one record per CDR3 protein. TCRdb's processing, not the authors' own work, is the source of the V and J calls. The sample lists about 170,000 distinct CDR3 sequences, 28% occurring once. A few counts support this clonotype. Its antigen is still unknown. Time point noted: patch test 3, about 24 weeks after DPC sensitization. Regarding treatment: therapeutic diphenylcyclopropenone sensitization with weekly scalp DPC. Total RNA was isolated from unfractionated whole blood. The CDR3 sequence is 13 residues long.

The rearrangement uses TRBV21-1 and TRBJ2-1; the D segment call TRBD2 is taken from the table without a DNA check. TRBV21-1 corresponds to a pseudogene. This clonotype was sampled from a woman aged 18-29 years with alopecia areata. Some clones in this sample may be carry-over from other donors' samples. The sample here was whole blood, taken in connection with sensitization to the hapten diphenylcyclopropenone (DPC). This CDR3 is CASSSSRDYEQFF. DNA for the CDR3: TGTGCCAGCAGCAGTTCCCGGGACTATGAGCAGTTCTTC.